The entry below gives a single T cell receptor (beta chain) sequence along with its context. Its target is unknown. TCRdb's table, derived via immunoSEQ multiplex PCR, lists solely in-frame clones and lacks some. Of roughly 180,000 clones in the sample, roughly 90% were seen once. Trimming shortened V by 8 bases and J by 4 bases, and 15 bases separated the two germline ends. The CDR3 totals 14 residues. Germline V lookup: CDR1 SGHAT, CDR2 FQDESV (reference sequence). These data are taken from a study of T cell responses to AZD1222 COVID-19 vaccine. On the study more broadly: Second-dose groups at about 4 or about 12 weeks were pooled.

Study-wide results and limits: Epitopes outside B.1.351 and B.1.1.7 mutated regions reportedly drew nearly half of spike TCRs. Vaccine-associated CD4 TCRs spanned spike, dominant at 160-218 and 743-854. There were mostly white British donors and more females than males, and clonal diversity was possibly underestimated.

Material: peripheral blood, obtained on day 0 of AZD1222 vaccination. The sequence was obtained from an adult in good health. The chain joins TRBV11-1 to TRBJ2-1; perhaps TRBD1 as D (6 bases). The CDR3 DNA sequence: TGTGCCAGCGCGAAGGGCAGGGGTTACAATGAGCAGTTCTTC. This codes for CASAKGRGYNEQFF.